The 31 T cell receptor beta chains reported below all come from one sample, sequenced in a study of regulatory T cells in long-lasting Graves disease. Arm-PCR with iRepertoire HTBI primers amplified the CDR3 regions for these TCR beta libraries. TCRdb reprocessed the multiplex PCR reads via MiXCR and lists one record per CDR3 protein. The profile shows 500,000 to 700,000 distinct CDR3 sequences, approximately 15% of them singletons. Time point: newly diagnosed GD, antithyroid drugs for less than 3 months. The TCR library was made from RNA extracted from PBMCs. In addition, the sample was reused for a study of T cells in Graves' hyperthyroidism and ophthalmopathy.

Here the sequenced sample was peripheral blood mononuclear cells (PBMCs), taken at new diagnosis, from a patient treated with antithyroid drugs. All receptors come from a woman in her twenties or thirties with Graves disease.

The chain joins TRBV27 to TRBJ2-2; 9 bases line up with TRBD2. CDR1 and CDR2 (germline): MNHEY, SMNVEV (reference sequence). The CDR3 sequence is 16 residues long. The ends lost 3 bases at V and 2 bases at J; junction bases unmatched: 4. The CDR3 loop reads CASSFSGRINTGELFF. CDR3 coding DNA: TGTGCCAGCAGTTTTAGCGGGAGAATAAACACCGGGGAGCTGTTTTTT.

With regard to this clonotype: Given a much more abundant clone one base away, this may be a read error. The V gene is TRBV30, the J gene TRBJ2-7; 7 bases are a match to TRBD2. The CDR3 is 14 residues long. The V and J ends lost 4 bases and 4 bases, in that order; junction bases with no gene match: 10. Germline V gene sequence: CDR1 GTSNPN, CDR2 SVGIG (reference sequence). CDR3 protein: CAWNLGGTDYEQYF. In DNA form, the CDR3 reads TGTGCCTGGAATCTCGGGGGGACGGATTACGAGCAGTACTTC.

This clonotype showed up many times. This chain uses TRBV10-3 with TRBJ2-3; TRBD2 matches 9 bases. Losses at the gene ends were 6 bases for V and 2 bases for J; bases not matched to a gene: 3. The CDR3 is 14 amino acids. CDR1 is ENHRY and CDR2 is SYGVKD in the germline V gene. In nucleotides, the CDR3 is TGTGCCATCAGGACTAGCGGAAACACAGATACGCAGTATTTT. This gives the protein CAIRTSGNTDTQYF.

This clonotype was recorded a few times. V gene TRBV19 combines with J gene TRBJ1-3; D remains ambiguous. This CDR3 is built from 15 residues. Trimming took 2 bases from V and 2 from J, leaving 10 bases between them. The germline CDR1 and CDR2 sequences are LNHDA and SQIVND (reference sequence). The CDR3: CASSIRPAAGNTIYF. CDR3 DNA: TGTGCCAGTAGTATACGCCCCGCAGCTGGAAACACCATATATTTT.

This sequence joins TRBV5-1 and TRBJ2-5, with TRBD2 as a possible D gene (5 bases). The CDR3 runs to 15 residues. V lost 4 bases and J 0 bases, leaving 13 bases between the germline ends. Germline values: CDR1 SGHRS, CDR2 YFSETQ. CDR3 sequence: CASSERPQYQETQYF. DNA of the CDR3: TGCGCCAGCAGCGAGCGGCCACAGTACCAAGAGACCCAGTACTTC.

In its sample, this clonotype was seen many times. This chain uses TRBV12-3 or TRBV12-4 with TRBJ2-2; 7 positions match TRBD1. The CDR3 spans 16 residues. The V gene end was trimmed by 3 bases and the J gene end by 4 bases; junction bases not matched to a gene: 8. The CDR3 DNA sequence: TGTGCCAGCAGTTTTGGGACAGCCGTCACCACCGGGGAGCTGTTTTTT. It translates to CASSFGTAVTTGELFF.

This clonotype appeared many times. This chain connects TRBV29-1 to TRBJ1-2; D remains ambiguous. This CDR3 contains 13 residues. Per germline, CDR1 SQVTM and CDR2 ANQGSEA. The ends were cut back, 6 bases at V and 5 bases at J, with 16 bases in the middle. The CDR3 nucleotides are TGCAGCGTGGGCTCCCCGGGAGCATATGGCTACACCTTC. The encoded protein is CSVGSPGAYGYTF.

On this clonotype itself: A single base separates this from a much larger clone, so it may be a read error. The chain uses TRBV7-2 and TRBJ2-5, with a tentative D call TRBD2 (5 bases). The V gene's germline CDR1 is SGHTA and CDR2 FQGNSA. This CDR3 has 17 residues. CDR3 in DNA: TGTGCCGGCAGCTTAGCGCTAATGTTGGGCGGACGAGAGACCCAGTACTTC. As protein: CAGSLALMLGGRETQYF.

This clonotype was observed at least ten times. The rearrangement links TRBV28 to TRBJ2-7; no definite D call. This CDR3 contains 11 residues. The germline CDR1 and CDR2 sequences are MDHEN and SYDVKM. V was pared by 3 bases and J by 3 bases, with 3 bases between. The CDR3: CASSFNYEQYF. In DNA, the CDR3 is TGTGCCAGCAGTTTTAACTACGAGCAGTACTTC.

Ten or more counts support this clonotype. The V call is TRBV2, the J call TRBJ1-3; 10 bases fit TRBD1. The CDR3 covers 15 residues. The V and J ends lost 4 bases and 3 bases, in that order; junction bases with no gene match: 3. The germline gives CDR1 SNHLY, CDR2 FYNNEI. CDR3 bases: TGTGCCAGCAGTGTGACAGGGGGCGGTGGAAACACCATATATTTT. Amino acid sequence: CASSVTGGGGNTIYF.

This clonotype was seen ten or more times. The chain joins TRBV6-1 to TRBJ2-1; no clear D gene. V lost 10 bases and J 5 bases, leaving 21 bases between the germline ends. The CDR3 length is 15 residues. Germline lookup yields CDR1 MNHNS and CDR2 SASEGT. The chain's CDR3 is CATLVSIAVHNEQFF. In nucleotides, the CDR3 is TGTGCCACCCTCGTCAGTATAGCCGTCCACAATGAGCAGTTCTTC.

In this sample, this clonotype turned up many times. V is TRBV20-1 and J is TRBJ1-3; tentative D call: TRBD1 (5 bases). Trimming cost V 0 bases and J 8 bases, with 14 bases left between them. The length of the CDR3 is 14 residues. Per germline, CDR1 DFQATT and CDR2 SNEGSKA (reference sequence). The CDR3 sequence: CSARDPGSLDTIYF. CDR3 in DNA: TGCAGTGCTAGAGATCCAGGGTCGTTAGACACCATATATTTT.

V and J are TRBV5-4 and TRBJ1-5, with TRBD1 as a possible D gene (6 bases). This CDR3 is built from 17 residues. The germline V and J ends were trimmed by 0 bases and 1 base, with 14 bases remaining between them. Germline V CDR1 and CDR2: SGHNT, YYREEE (reference sequence). The CDR3 coding sequence is TGTGCCAGCAGCTTGGGGGGGGCTACAGGGAGCAATCAGCCCCAGCATTTT. This gives the protein CASSLGGATGSNQPQHF.

In this sample, this clonotype turned up many times. The rearrangement joins TRBV28 to TRBJ1-5; tentatively, D is TRBD1 (6 bases). The V gene lost 10 bases and the J gene lost 3 bases, with 13 bases spanning the gap. The CDR3 contains 13 residues. Germline V gene lookup returns CDR1 MDHEN and CDR2 SYDVKM. The CDR3 nucleotides are TGTGCCATAACAGGGCCGAACAATCAGCCCCAGCATTTT. Translation: CAITGPNNQPQHF. Variable domain in full (rest from reference TRBV28 and TRBJ1-5): DVKVTQSSRYLVKRTGEKVFLECVQDMDHENMFWYRQDPGLGLRLIYFSYDVKMKEKGDIPEGYSVSREKKERFSLILESASTNQTSMYLCAITGPNNQPQHFGDGTRLSIL.

The chain recombines TRBV7-2 with TRBJ2-1; D is possibly TRBD2 (6 bases). Trimming took 4 bases from V and 9 from J, leaving 13 bases between them. This CDR3 comprises 13 residues. The germline V gene encodes CDR1 SGHTA and CDR2 FQGNSA. The CDR3 DNA follows: TGTGCCAGCAGCTCCTCCCTGCGGGGTGAGCAGTTCTTC. Protein: CASSSSLRGEQFF.

The chain has TRBV29-1 and TRBJ2-5; 9 positions agree with TRBD1. V dropped 4 bases and J dropped 5; count of bases not matched to a gene: 8. There are 14 residues in the CDR3. Germline-derived CDR1 and CDR2 are SQVTM and ANQGSEA. The CDR3 loop reads CSVVQGAMGETQYF. The CDR3 DNA is TGCAGCGTTGTACAGGGGGCTATGGGGGAGACCCAGTACTTC.

There are many counts of this clonotype. The chain carries TRBV29-1 and TRBJ2-3; D is unresolved. This CDR3 region has 14 residues. Germline loops: CDR1 SQVTM, CDR2 ANQGSEA. The germline V and J ends were trimmed by 2 bases and 1 base, with 10 bases remaining between them. In DNA form, the CDR3 reads TGCAGCGTTGAAAAGGGCGGAGGCACAGATACGCAGTATTTT. As protein: CSVEKGGGTDTQYF.

For this clonotype: This may be a read error: a much more frequent sequence differs by one nucleotide. The genes are TRBV6-1 and TRBJ1-5; D unclear. Trimming removed 7 bases at V and 2 bases at J, with 12 bases between. The CDR3 totals 14 residues. Germline-derived CDR1 and CDR2 are MNHNS and SASEGT. CDR3 loop: CASNRMTGNQPQHF. The CDR3 DNA follows: TGTGCCAGCAACCGGATGACGGGCAATCAGCCCCAGCATTTT.

The chain recombines TRBV5-4 with TRBJ2-7, with TRBD2 identical over 13 bases. With 4 bases clipped from V and 2 bases from J, the junction kept 3 bases outside the gene matches. The CDR3 is 15 amino acids. CDR1 and CDR2 from the germline V gene are SGHNT and YYREEE (reference sequence). CDR3 residues: CASSTSGRAAYEQYF. CDR3 DNA: TGTGCCAGCAGCACTAGCGGGAGGGCCGCCTACGAGCAGTACTTC.

This clonotype has ten or more counts. The chain uses TRBV20-1 and TRBJ2-3; 7 bases are a match to TRBD1. The CDR3 extends over 14 amino acids. Germline CDR1 is DFQATT and CDR2 is SNEGSKA (reference sequence). The V gene end was trimmed by 6 bases and the J gene end by 3 bases; junction bases not matched to a gene: 9. The CDR3: CSATGQQRTDTQYF. CDR3 nucleotide sequence: TGCAGTGCCACGGGACAGCAGAGGACAGATACGCAGTATTTT.

This clonotype was detected ten times or more. The chain carries TRBV28 and TRBJ1-2; D is undetermined. The CDR3 covers 14 residues. CDR1 is MDHEN and CDR2 is SYDVKM in the germline V gene. Trimming pared 5 bases from V and 5 bases from J, leaving 15 bases between. CDR3 bases: TGTGCCAGCAGTCAATTGAGCTTTGAGTATGGCTACACCTTC. Encoded protein: CASSQLSFEYGYTF.

This clonotype has just a few counts. The rearrangement links TRBV5-1 to TRBJ1-3, with D tentatively TRBD1 (5 bases). V was clipped by 4 bases and J by 0 bases, with 11 bases between them. Germline assignment: CDR1 SGHRS and CDR2 YFSETQ. The CDR3 contains 15 residues. CDR3 nucleotide sequence: TGCGCCAGCAGCGAGAGAACAGGCTCTGGAAACACCATATATTTT. Its protein product is CASSERTGSGNTIYF.

The chain employs TRBV28 and TRBJ2-5; the D gene is possibly TRBD2 (5 bases). Trimming removed 2 bases from V and 1 base from J, with 8 bases in between. This CDR3 is 14 amino acids long. The germline CDR1 and CDR2 sequences are MDHEN and SYDVKM. The CDR3, as DNA: TGTGCCAGCAGTTTACTTCGGGGCCAAGAGACCCAGTACTTC. Residues: CASSLLRGQETQYF. The variable domain in full, with the rest retrieved from reference TRBV28 and TRBJ2-5, is DVKVTQSSRYLVKRTGEKVFLECVQDMDHENMFWYRQDPGLGLRLIYFSYDVKMKEKGDIPEGYSVSREKKERFSLILESASTNQTSMYLCASSLLRGQETQYFGPGTRLLVL.

This clonotype was observed a few times. The chain combines TRBV20-1 with TRBJ2-3, with 8 bases that match TRBD2. V shed 0 bases, J shed 5 bases, and the junction held 16 bases outside the gene matches. This CDR3 is built from 18 residues. The germline V gene encodes CDR1 DFQATT and CDR2 SNEGSKA (reference sequence). The CDR3 DNA follows: TGCAGTGCTAGAGACCGTCGCGGGAGGCCCCGGTCCCTAGATACGCAGTATTTT. Translation gives CSARDRRGRPRSLDTQYF.

This clonotype was seen many times. One end of the junction does not line up with germline, which may come from a read error. The CDR3: CASSRDSGTDTQYF. In nucleotides, the CDR3 is TGTGCTAGCAGCCGGGACTCTGGCACAGATACGCAGTATTTT. This chain joins TRBV7-7 and TRBJ2-3; maybe TRBD2 (6 bases). This CDR3 has 14 residues. Germline V gene data show CDR1 as SSHAT and CDR2 as FNYEAQ (reference sequence).

This clonotype has just a few counts. This rearrangement joins TRBV12-5 to TRBJ1-1, with D maybe TRBD1 (6 bases). CDR1 is LGHNT, CDR2 FRNRAP, per germline. This CDR3 comprises 15 residues. Trimming shortened V by 6 bases and J by 1 base, and 15 bases separated the two germline ends. CDR3 nucleotide sequence: TGTGCTAGTGGCACTGACAGGTTAAAGAACACTGAAGCTTTCTTT. This translates into CASGTDRLKNTEAFF.

Many counts were recorded for this clonotype. The V gene is TRBV28, the J gene TRBJ1-1; possibly TRBD1 for D (5 bases). The CDR3 spans 16 residues. V gave up 0 bases and J gave up 1 base, with 12 bases separating them. Germline loops: CDR1 MDHEN, CDR2 SYDVKM. The DNA for the CDR3 is TGTGCCAGCAGTTTATGGGGGGGAGTTGCGAACACTGAAGCTTTCTTT. It codes for CASSLWGGVANTEAFF.

This clonotype was seen many times. The chain carries TRBV12-3 or TRBV12-4 and TRBJ1-5; D perhaps matches TRBD1 (6 bases). V gave up 0 bases and J gave up 1 base, with 19 bases separating them. The CDR3 has 19 amino acids. The CDR3 DNA reads TGTGCCAGCAGTTTAGCCAAAGGGGGGGGGCGAGGGAGCAATCAGCCCCAGCATTTT. It specifies CASSLAKGGGRGSNQPQHF.

This chain uses TRBV7-9 with TRBJ2-1, with 9 bases that match TRBD2. Germline V gene data show CDR1 as SEHNR and CDR2 as FQNEAQ (reference sequence). This CDR3 contains 15 residues. With 2 bases clipped from V and 7 bases from J, the junction kept 6 bases outside the gene matches. The CDR3 nucleotides read TGTGCCAGCAGCTTATTAGCGGGAGATAAGAATGAGCAGTTCTTC. The encoded protein is CASSLLAGDKNEQFF.

In this sample, this clonotype turned up many times. CDR3 bases: TGTGCCAGCAGTTTATCGGCATCCACTGAAGCTTTCTTT. Encoded protein: CASSLSASTEAFF. V and J are TRBV12-3 or TRBV12-4 and TRBJ1-1, with D uncertain. The CDR3 length is 13 residues. Trimming cost V 2 bases and J 4 bases, with 8 bases left between them.

The chain couples TRBV11-2 to TRBJ2-7; the match to TRBD2 covers 7 bases. V was clipped by 3 bases and J by 2 bases; unmatched bases: 4. Germline CDR1 and CDR2: SGHAT and FQNNGV. The CDR3 has 14 residues. This CDR3 reads CASSFSSGPYEQYF. For the CDR3, the DNA is TGTGCCAGCAGCTTCTCTAGCGGCCCCTACGAGCAGTACTTC.